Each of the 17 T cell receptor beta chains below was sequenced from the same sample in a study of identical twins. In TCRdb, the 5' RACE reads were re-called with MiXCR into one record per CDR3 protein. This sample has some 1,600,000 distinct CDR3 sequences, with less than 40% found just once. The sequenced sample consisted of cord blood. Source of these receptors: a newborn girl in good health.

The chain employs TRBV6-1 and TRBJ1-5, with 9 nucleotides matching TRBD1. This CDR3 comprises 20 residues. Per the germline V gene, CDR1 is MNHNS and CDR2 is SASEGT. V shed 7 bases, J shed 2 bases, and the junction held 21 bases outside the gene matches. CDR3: CASTRWWTGAARFGNQPQHF. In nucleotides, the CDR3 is TGTGCCAGCACCCGTTGGTGGACAGGGGCCGCCCGTTTCGGCAATCAGCCCCAGCATTTT.

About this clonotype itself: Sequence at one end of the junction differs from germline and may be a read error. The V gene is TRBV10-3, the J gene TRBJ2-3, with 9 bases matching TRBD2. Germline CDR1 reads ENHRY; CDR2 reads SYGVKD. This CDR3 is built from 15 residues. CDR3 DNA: TGTGCCATCAGTGACCCCGGGACTAGCAAAGATACGCAGTATTTT. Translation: CAISDPGTSKDTQYF.

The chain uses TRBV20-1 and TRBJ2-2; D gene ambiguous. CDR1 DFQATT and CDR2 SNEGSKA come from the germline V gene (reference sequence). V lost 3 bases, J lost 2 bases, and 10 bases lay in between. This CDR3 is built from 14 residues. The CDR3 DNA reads TGCAGTGCTAGTAGGGCAGCTAACACCGGGGAGCTGTTTTTT. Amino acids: CSASRAANTGELFF.

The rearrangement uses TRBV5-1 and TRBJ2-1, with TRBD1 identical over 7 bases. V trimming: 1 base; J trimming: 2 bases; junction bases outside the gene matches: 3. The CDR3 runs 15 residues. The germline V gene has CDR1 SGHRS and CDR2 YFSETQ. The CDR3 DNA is TGCGCCAGCAGCTTGTCGGGACAGACCTACAATGAGCAGTTCTTC. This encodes CASSLSGQTYNEQFF. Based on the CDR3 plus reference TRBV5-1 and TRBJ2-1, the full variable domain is KAGVTQTPRYLIKTRGQQVTLSCSPISGHRSVSWYQQTPGQGLQFLFEYFSETQRNKGNFPGRFSGRQFSNSRSEMNVSTLELGDSALYLCASSLSGQTYNEQFFGPGTRLTVL.

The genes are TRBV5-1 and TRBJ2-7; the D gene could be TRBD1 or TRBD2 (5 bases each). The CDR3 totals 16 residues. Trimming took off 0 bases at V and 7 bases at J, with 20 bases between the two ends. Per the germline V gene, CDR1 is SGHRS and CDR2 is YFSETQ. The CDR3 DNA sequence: TGCGCCAGCAGCTTGGGGGGGTCCGCAATGTACAATGAGCAGTACTTC. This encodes CASSLGGSAMYNEQYF.

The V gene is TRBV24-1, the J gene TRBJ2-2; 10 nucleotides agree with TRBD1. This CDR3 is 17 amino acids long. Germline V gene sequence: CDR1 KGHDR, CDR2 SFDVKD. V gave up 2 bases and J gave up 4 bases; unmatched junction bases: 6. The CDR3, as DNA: TGTGCCACCAGTGATTCCCCCGGGACAGGGGCCACCGGGGAGCTGTTTTTT. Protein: CATSDSPGTGATGELFF.

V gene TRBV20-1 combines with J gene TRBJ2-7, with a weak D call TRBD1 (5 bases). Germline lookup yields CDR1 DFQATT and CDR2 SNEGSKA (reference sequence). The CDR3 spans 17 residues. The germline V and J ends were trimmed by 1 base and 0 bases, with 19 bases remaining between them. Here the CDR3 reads CSARAMARGKSSYEQYF. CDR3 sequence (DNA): TGCAGTGCTAGAGCCATGGCTAGGGGAAAGAGCTCCTACGAGCAGTACTTC.

This chain's CDR3 is CASRADRGQYGGYTF. The CDR3, as DNA: TGTGCCAGCAGAGCTGACAGGGGGCAATATGGTGGCTACACCTTC. The chain joins TRBV12-3 or TRBV12-4 to TRBJ1-2; 10 bases map to TRBD1. After removal of 6 bases from V and 7 bases from J, the junction contained 11 bases not matched to a gene. This CDR3 is 15 amino acids long.

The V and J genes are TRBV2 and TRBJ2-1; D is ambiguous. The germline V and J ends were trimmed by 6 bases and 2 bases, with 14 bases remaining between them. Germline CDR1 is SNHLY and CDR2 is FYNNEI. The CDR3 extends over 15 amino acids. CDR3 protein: CASRPVARPYNEQFF. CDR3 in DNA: TGTGCCAGCAGACCGGTGGCCCGCCCCTACAATGAGCAGTTCTTC.

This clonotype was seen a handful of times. Here the CDR3 reads CASSLETGGGYGYTF. The CDR3 DNA sequence: TGTGCCAGCAGTTTAGAGACAGGGGGAGGGTATGGCTACACCTTC. This rearrangement joins TRBV12-3 or TRBV12-4 to TRBJ1-2; 9 nucleotides line up with TRBD1. The CDR3 covers 15 residues. Losses at the gene ends were 1 base for V and 5 bases for J; bases not matched to a gene: 5.

The CDR3 loop is CASSLGRQLNYGYTF. CDR3 sequence (DNA): TGTGCCAGCAGCTTAGGGCGGCAGCTTAACTATGGCTACACCTTC. V gene TRBV7-9 combines with J gene TRBJ1-2; D is unclear. The germline V and J ends were trimmed by 1 base and 1 base, with 10 bases remaining between them. Per the germline V gene, CDR1 is SEHNR and CDR2 is FQNEAQ (reference sequence). The CDR3 covers 15 residues.

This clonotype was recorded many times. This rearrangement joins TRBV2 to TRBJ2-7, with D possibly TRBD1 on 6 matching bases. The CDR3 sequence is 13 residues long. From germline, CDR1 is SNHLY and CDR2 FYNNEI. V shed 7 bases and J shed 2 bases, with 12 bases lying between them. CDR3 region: CASTRDKAYEQYF. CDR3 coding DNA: TGTGCCAGCACCCGGGACAAAGCCTACGAGCAGTACTTC.

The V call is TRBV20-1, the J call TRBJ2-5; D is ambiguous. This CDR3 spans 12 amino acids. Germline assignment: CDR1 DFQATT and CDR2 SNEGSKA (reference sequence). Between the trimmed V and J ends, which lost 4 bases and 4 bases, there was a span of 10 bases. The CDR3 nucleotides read TGCAGTGCTAAACTTGCAACAGAGACCCAGTACTTC. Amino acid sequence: CSAKLATETQYF.

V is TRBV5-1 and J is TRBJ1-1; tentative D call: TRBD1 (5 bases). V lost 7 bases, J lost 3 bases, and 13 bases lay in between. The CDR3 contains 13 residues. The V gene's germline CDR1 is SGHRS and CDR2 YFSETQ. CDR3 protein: CASGWGGDTEAFF. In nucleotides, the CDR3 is TGCGCCAGCGGCTGGGGGGGAGACACTGAAGCTTTCTTT.

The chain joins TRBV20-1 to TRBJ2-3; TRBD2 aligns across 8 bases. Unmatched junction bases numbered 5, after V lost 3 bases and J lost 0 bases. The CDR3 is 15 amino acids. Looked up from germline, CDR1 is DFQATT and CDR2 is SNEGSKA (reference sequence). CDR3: CSASIPGGSTDTQYF. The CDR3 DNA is TGCAGTGCTAGTATCCCGGGAGGGAGCACAGATACGCAGTATTTT.

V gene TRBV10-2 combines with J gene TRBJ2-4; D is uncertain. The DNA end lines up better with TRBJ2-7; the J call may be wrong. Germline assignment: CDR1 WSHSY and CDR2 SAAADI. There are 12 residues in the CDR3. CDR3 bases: TGCGCCAGCAGTGAGAGGGTAGCCGAGCAGTACTTC. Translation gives CASSERVAEQYF.

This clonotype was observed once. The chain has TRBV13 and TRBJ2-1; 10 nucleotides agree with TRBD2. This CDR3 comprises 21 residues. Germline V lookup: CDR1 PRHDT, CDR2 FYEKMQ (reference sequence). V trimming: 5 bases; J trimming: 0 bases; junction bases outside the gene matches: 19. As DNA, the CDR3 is TGTGCCAGCAGCGGCCTCCCTAGCGGGAGTCGGAACAAGGGCTCCTACAATGAGCAGTTCTTC. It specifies CASSGLPSGSRNKGSYNEQFF. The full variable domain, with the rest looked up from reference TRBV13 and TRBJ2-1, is AAGVIQSPRHLIKEKRETATLKCYPIPRHDTVYWYQQGPGQDPQFLISFYEKMQSDKGSIPDRFSAQQFSDYHSELNMSSLELGDSALYFCASSGLPSGSRNKGSYNEQFFGPGTRLTVL.